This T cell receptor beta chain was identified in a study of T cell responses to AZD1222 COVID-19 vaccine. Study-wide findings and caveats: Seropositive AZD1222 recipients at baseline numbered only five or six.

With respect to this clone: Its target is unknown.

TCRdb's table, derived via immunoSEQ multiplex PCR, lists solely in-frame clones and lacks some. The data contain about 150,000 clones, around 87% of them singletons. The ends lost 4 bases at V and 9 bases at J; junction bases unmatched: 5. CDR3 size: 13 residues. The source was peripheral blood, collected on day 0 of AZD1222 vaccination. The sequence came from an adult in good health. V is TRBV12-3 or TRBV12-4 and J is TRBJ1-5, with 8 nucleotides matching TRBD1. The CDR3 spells CASSWGQERPQHF. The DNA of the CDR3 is TGTGCCAGCAGTTGGGGACAGGAAAGGCCCCAGCATTTT.